The present T cell receptor (beta chain) was sequenced within a study of blood T cells in healthy people across ages. Trimming stripped 2 bases from V and 2 bases from J, with 18 bases between. This CDR3 has 17 amino acids. Germline CDR1 LGHDT, CDR2 YNNKEL (reference sequence). This clonotype has just a few counts. A J-beta primer mix and a sample-barcoded 5' primer were used in a second PCR of roughly 6 to 12 cycles. TCRdb itself ran the 5' RACE reads through MiXCR, one entry per CDR3 protein. The sample has 450,000 to 650,000 distinct CDR3 sequences, 24% seen once. The sample also formed part of further work on T cells of mothers and their children. That report adds: Each mother gave over 8 million TCR beta CDR3 reads; each child, roughly 3 million. Compared with unrelated pairs, related mother-child pairs had slightly higher, non-significant overlap.

This chain joins TRBV3-1 and TRBJ2-5, with D possibly TRBD1 on 5 matching bases. This TCR came from a boy under 18 in good health. Sequencing was done on a sample of blood. CDR3 bases: TGTGCCAGCAGCCAAACAGCCCTTAGGGGTGGGCAAGAGACCCAGTACTTC. It codes for CASSQTALRGGQETQYF.